These T cell receptor beta chains were read from a single sample in a study of shared clonotypes between healthy human individuals. Measured with immunoSEQ multiplex PCR; TCRdb has only the in-frame clones, and not every one. Of around 440,000 clones in the sample, about 74% were seen once. The sample was PBMCs. These receptors all come from a woman aged 40 to 49 in good health. Some clones in this sample may be carry-over from other donors' samples. CDR3s include the opening cysteine and the closing phenylalanine or tryptophan. Fields, in order: clone size, V gene, D gene, J gene, CDR3 DNA, CDR3 protein. The D gene is left open where the match is weak. The size field is filled for only some rows; it gives once, few, many or a size class.

>-|TRBV28|-|TRBJ2-1
TGTGCCAGGACCACCTCGAGGTTTAATGAGCAGTTCTTC
CARTTSRFNEQFF
>-|TRBV27|-|TRBJ1-6
TGTGCCAGCAGAGGGGCGCCGGATTCACCCCTCCACTTT
CASRGAPDSPLHF
>-|TRBV28|TRBD2|TRBJ2-7
TGTGCCAGCAGTGGGGCTAGCGGGACGATGTACGAGCAGTACTTC
CASSGASGTMYEQYF
>-|TRBV19|TRBD1|TRBJ2-7
TGTGCCAGTAGTAGGGCCGCTACAGGGGCCTGGGAGCAGTACTTC
CASSRAATGAWEQYF
>-|TRBV7-2|TRBD2|TRBJ2-7
TGTGCCAGCAGCTCGACTAGCGGGAGATACGAGCAATACTTC
CASSSTSGRYEQYF
>-|TRBV7-9|-|TRBJ1-1
TGTGCCAGCAGCTTATTTCCAAACACTGAAGCTTTCTTT
CASSLFPNTEAFF
>-|TRBV30|-|TRBJ1-1
TGTGCCTGGAGCCTGGGGAGGGCTGAAGCTTTCTTT
CAWSLGRAEAFF
>once|TRBV5-1|-|TRBJ1-1
TGCGCCAGCAGCTTGGGGATGGAGGGGGAAGCTTTCTTT
CASSLGMEGEAFF
>-|TRBV10-3|TRBD1|TRBJ2-3
TGTGCCATCAGTGAGAGGACAGGCCAGACAGATACGCAGTATTTT
CAISERTGQTDTQYF
>few|TRBV6-6|-|TRBJ2-7
TGTGCCAGCAGTACCGAATGGTACGAGCAGTACTTC
CASSTEWYEQYF
>-|TRBV4-1|-|TRBJ2-3
TGCGCCAGCTCACTCCGGGGGGATACGCAGTATTTT
CASSLRGDTQYF
>-|TRBV18|TRBD1|TRBJ1-1
TGTGCCAGCTCACCAATAACAGGGGTCACTGAAGCTTTCTTT
CASSPITGVTEAFF
>once|TRBV6-1|-|TRBJ2-7
TGTGCCAGCAGAGCAATAATTGGGACGGGATACGAGCAGTACTTC
CASRAIIGTGYEQYF
>-|TRBV7-2|TRBD1|TRBJ2-6
TGTGCCAGCAGTAACAGGGGTTCTGGGGCCAACGTCCTGACTTTC
CASSNRGSGANVLTF
>-|TRBV6-1|-|TRBJ1-1
TGTGCCAGCAGTGGCAATTGGGCTGAAGCTTTCTTT
CASSGNWAEAFF
>-|TRBV2|-|TRBJ2-7
TGTGCCAGCGCCCCCTCGGCAGGGAGGACGTGGGAGCAGTACTTC
CASAPSAGRTWEQYF
>-|TRBV30|-|TRBJ1-2
TGTGCCTGGAGTGAACAGGCTGGTGGCTACACCTTC
CAWSEQAGGYTF
>-|TRBV27|TRBD1|TRBJ1-2
TGTGCCAGCAGTCCCTGGACAGGGTCGGACTATGGCTACACCTTC
CASSPWTGSDYGYTF
>-|TRBV5-4|-|TRBJ2-7
TGTGCCAGCAGCTCCCGTGGGGGGAGCTCCTACGAGCAGTACTTC
CASSSRGGSSYEQYF